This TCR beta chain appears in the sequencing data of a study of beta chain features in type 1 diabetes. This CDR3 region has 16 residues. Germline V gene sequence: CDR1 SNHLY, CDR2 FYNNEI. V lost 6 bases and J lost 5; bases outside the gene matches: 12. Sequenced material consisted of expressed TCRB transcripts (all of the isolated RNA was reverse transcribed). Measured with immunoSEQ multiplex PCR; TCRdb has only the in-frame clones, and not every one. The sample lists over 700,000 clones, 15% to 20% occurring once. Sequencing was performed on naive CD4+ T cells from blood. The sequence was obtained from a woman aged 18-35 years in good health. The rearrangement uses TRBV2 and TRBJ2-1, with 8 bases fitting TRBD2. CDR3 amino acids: CASRPRLAFIHNEQFF. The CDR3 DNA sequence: TGTGCCAGCAGACCACGACTAGCGTTTATACACAATGAGCAGTTCTTC.